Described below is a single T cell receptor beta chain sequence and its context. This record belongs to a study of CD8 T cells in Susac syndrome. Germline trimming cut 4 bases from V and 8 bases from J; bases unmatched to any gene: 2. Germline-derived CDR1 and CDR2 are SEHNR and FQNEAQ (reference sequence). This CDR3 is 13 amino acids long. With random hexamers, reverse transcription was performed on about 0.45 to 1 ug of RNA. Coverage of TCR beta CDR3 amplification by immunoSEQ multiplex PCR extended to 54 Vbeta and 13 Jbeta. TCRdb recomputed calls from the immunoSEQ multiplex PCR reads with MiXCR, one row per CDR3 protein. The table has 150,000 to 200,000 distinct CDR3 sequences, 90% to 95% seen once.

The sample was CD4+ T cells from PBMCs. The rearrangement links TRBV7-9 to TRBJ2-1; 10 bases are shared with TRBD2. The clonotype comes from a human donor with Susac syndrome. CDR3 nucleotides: TGTGCCAGCAGCTCTGGACTAGCGGATGAGCAGTTCTTC. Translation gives CASSSGLADEQFF.